Sequencing of this TCR beta chain was carried out in a study of cytomegalovirus exposure and HLA in healthy donors. On the study more broadly: Among 398 genotyped donors, about 83% fell in the Caucasian-associated ancestry cluster.

Study-wide points: Most TCR sequences were uncommon, yet certain public TCRs appeared in many donors.

Germline V gives CDR1 MDHEN, CDR2 SYDVKM. Trimming took 3 bases from V and 4 from J; bases not matched to a gene: 5. The length of the CDR3 is 15 residues. A word on this clone: The antigen is unknown.

Amplification used 60 Vbeta primers and 13 Jbeta primers. Method: immunoSEQ multiplex PCR; TCRdb's copy keeps in-frame clones and lacks some. The data contain about 83,000 clones, about 81% of them singletons. The chain recombines TRBV28 with TRBJ1-3, with 8 nucleotides matching TRBD1. The sequenced sample was PBMCs. This sequence was found in a man in his sixties in good health and CMV-seronegative. The CDR3 reads CASSLRQGAGNTIYF. The CDR3 coding sequence is TGTGCCAGCAGTTTGAGGCAGGGGGCCGGAAACACCATATATTTT.